This T cell receptor beta chain was captured in a study of patients and donors after allogeneic stem cell transplantation. The V and J ends lost 3 bases and 4 bases respectively, with 10 bases between them. CDR1 is KGHSH and CDR2 is LQKENI in the germline V gene. The CDR3 sequence is 14 residues long. TCRdb ran MiXCR on the RT-PCR reads and lists one entry per CDR3 protein. The data hold about 400,000 distinct CDR3 sequences, with more than 15% observed a single time. The table lists this clonotype with many counts. The sequenced sample consisted of blood, either unsorted or a sorted T cell fraction (not recorded which). The gene calls are TRBV18 and TRBJ1-5; D not certain. The sequence came from a human donor who was either an allogeneic HSCT recipient or a stem cell or donor lymphocyte infusion donor (not recorded which). It is not recorded whose cells these are; they may come from a transplant donor. Here the CDR3 reads CASSPGAGNQPQHF. As DNA, the CDR3 is TGTGCCAGCTCACCCGGAGCCGGGAATCAGCCCCAGCATTTT. Complete variable domain (other parts from reference TRBV18 and TRBJ1-5): NAGVMQNPRHLVRRRGQEARLRCSPMKGHSHVYWYRQLPEEGLKFMVYLQKENIIDESGMPKERFSAEFPKEGPSILRIQQVVRGDSAAYFCASSPGAGNQPQHFGDGTRLSIL.